Listed below are T cell receptor beta chains from one sample, sequenced in a study of shared clonotypes between healthy human individuals. Profiled with immunoSEQ multiplex PCR; TCRdb holds only in-frame clones, not every one. Of over a million clones in the sample, about 80% are singletons; the top ten hold roughly 0.65%. Sequencing input: memory CD4+ T cells from PBMCs. These receptor sequences come from a man between 18 and 35 years old in good health. Some clones in this sample may be carry-over from other donors' samples. Both conserved end residues are part of each CDR3. A D gene is named only where the DNA matches it firmly. Rows give clone size only sometimes, using once, few, many, or a class for an expanded clone.

V gene	J gene	clone size	D gene	CDR3 length	CDR3 protein	CDR3 DNA
TRBV5-1	TRBJ2-2	-	TRBD1	16	CASSLLVGGATGELFF	TGCGCCAGCAGCTTATTGGTAGGGGGCGCAACCGGGGAGCTGTTTTTT
TRBV5-1	TRBJ2-5	-	TRBD1	16	CASSRTGTGDLETQYF	TGCGCCAGCAGCAGAACCGGGACAGGGGATCTGGAGACCCAGTACTTC
TRBV7-2	TRBJ1-5	-	-	13	CASSLGRNQPQHF	TGTGCCAGCAGCTTGGGCAGAAATCAGCCCCAGCATTTT
TRBV15	TRBJ2-1	-	-	13	CATSRQLDNEQFF	TGTGCCACCAGCAGACAACTAGACAATGAGCAGTTCTTC
TRBV28	TRBJ2-7	-	TRBD2	15	CASSSPGTTPYEQYF	TGTGCCAGCAGCTCCCCCGGGACTACCCCGTACGAGCAGTACTTC
TRBV28	TRBJ2-2	few	-	14	CASRGARNTGELFF	TGTGCCAGTAGAGGGGCGAGAAACACCGGGGAGCTGTTTTTT
TRBV7-2	TRBJ2-1	-	-	17	CASSLTKVGVIPNEQFF	TGTGCCAGCAGCTTAACTAAAGTGGGAGTAATCCCTAATGAGCAGTTCTTC
TRBV7-9	TRBJ2-1	-	-	15	CASSLVSAGYNEQFF	TGTGCCAGCAGCTTAGTAAGCGCTGGCTACAATGAGCAGTTCTTC
TRBV7-8	TRBJ2-3	-	TRBD2	15	CASSLGGGPVNTQYF	TGTGCCAGCAGCCTCGGGGGGGGCCCTGTTAATACGCAGTATTTT
TRBV2	TRBJ2-2	-	TRBD1	15	CASNNRGQVTGELFF	TGTGCCAGCAACAACAGGGGGCAGGTCACCGGGGAGCTGTTTTTT
TRBV7-9	TRBJ2-7	many	TRBD2	15	CASSLFETSVYEQYF	TGTGCCAGCAGCTTATTCGAGACTAGCGTCTACGAGCAGTACTTC
TRBV6-5	TRBJ2-7	-	-	15	CASSYSAGSTYEQYF	TGTGCCAGCAGTTACTCGGCGGGATCCACCTACGAGCAGTACTTC
TRBV2	TRBJ1-5	once	-	16	CASSGGRGYSNQPQHF	TGTGCCAGCAGTGGGGGCAGGGGTTATAGCAATCAGCCCCAGCATTTT
TRBV28	TRBJ1-5	-	-	15	CASSVGREGNQPQHF	TGTGCCAGCAGCGTGGGCCGGGAAGGCAATCAGCCCCAGCATTTT
TRBV27	TRBJ2-7	few	-	16	CASSLHPRRHSYEQYF	TGTGCCAGCAGTTTGCACCCTAGGAGGCACTCCTACGAGCAGTACTTC
TRBV5-1	TRBJ2-1	-	-	14	CASSSQGWGNEQFF	TGCGCCAGCAGCTCACAGGGTTGGGGCAATGAGCAGTTCTTC
TRBV10-3	TRBJ2-7	-	TRBD1	13	CAIRMDRGDEQYF	TGTGCCATCAGAATGGACAGGGGAGACGAGCAGTACTTC
TRBV11-2	TRBJ2-5	-	-	13	CASSLVSRGTQYF	TGTGCCAGCAGCTTAGTCAGCAGGGGGACCCAGTACTTC
TRBV29-1	TRBJ2-2	many	TRBD1	14	CSVGQELNTGELFF	TGCAGCGTGGGACAGGAACTGAACACCGGGGAGCTGTTTTTT
TRBV29-1	TRBJ2-3	-	-	11	CSVDGADTQYF	TGCAGCGTTGATGGGGCAGATACGCAGTATTTT
TRBV7-6	TRBJ2-1	-	TRBD2	16	CASSLAWTSGRDEQFF	TGTGCCAGCAGCTTAGCGTGGACTAGCGGGAGAGATGAGCAGTTCTTC
TRBV7-3	TRBJ2-2	-	-	13	CASSFSRRGELFF	TGTGCCAGCAGCTTCAGCCGACGGGGGGAGCTGTTTTTT
TRBV4-1	TRBJ1-4	-	TRBD1	16	CASSPGTGTTNEKLFF	TGCGCCAGCAGCCCAGGGACAGGGACAACTAATGAAAAACTGTTTTTT
TRBV5-1	TRBJ2-3	-	-	13	CASRASSTDTQYF	TGCGCCAGCAGGGCTTCTAGCACAGATACGCAGTATTTT